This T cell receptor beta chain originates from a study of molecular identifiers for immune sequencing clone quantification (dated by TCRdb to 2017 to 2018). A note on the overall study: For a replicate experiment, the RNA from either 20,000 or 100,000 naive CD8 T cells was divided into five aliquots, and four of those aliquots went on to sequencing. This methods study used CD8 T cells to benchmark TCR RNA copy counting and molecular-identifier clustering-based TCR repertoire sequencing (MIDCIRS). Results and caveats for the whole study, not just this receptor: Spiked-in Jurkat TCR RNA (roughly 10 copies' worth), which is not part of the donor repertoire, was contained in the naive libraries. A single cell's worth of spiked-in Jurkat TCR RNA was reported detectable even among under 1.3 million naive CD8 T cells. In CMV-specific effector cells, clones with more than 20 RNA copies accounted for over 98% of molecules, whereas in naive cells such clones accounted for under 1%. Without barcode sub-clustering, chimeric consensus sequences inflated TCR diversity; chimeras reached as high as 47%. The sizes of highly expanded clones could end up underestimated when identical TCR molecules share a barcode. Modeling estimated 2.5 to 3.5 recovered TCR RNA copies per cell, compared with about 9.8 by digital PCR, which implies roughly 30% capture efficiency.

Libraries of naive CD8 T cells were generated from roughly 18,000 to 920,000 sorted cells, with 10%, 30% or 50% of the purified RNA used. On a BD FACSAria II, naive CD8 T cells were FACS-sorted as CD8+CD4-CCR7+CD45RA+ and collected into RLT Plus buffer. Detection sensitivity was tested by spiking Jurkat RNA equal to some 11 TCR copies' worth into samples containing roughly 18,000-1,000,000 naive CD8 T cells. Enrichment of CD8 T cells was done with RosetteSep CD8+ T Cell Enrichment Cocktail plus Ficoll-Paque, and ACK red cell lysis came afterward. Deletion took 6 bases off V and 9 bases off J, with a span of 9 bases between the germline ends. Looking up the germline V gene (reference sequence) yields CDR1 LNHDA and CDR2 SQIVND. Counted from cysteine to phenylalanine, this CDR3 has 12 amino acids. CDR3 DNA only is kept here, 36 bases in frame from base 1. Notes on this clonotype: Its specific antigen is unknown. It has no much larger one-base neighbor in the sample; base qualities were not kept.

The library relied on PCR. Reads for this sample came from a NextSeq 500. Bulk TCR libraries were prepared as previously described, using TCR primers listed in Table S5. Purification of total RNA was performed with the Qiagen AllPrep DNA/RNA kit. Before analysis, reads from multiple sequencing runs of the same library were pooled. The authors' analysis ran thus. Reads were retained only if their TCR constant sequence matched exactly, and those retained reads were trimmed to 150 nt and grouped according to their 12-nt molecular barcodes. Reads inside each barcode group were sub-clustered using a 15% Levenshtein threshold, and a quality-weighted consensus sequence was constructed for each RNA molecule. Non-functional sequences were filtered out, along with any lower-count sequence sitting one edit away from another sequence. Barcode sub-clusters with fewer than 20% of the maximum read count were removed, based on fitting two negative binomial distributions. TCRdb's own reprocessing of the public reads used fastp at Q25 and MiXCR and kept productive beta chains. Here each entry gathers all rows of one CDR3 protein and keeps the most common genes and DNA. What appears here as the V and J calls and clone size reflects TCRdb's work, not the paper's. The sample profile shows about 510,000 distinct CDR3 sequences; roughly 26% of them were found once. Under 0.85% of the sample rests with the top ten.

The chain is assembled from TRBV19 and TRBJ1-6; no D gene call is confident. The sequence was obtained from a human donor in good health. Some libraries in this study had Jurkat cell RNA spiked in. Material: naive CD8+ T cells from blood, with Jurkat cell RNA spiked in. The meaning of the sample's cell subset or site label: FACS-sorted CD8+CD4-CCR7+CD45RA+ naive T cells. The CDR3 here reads CASSIDGSPLHF. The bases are TGTGCCAGTAGCATCGACGGTTCACCCCTCCACTTT.